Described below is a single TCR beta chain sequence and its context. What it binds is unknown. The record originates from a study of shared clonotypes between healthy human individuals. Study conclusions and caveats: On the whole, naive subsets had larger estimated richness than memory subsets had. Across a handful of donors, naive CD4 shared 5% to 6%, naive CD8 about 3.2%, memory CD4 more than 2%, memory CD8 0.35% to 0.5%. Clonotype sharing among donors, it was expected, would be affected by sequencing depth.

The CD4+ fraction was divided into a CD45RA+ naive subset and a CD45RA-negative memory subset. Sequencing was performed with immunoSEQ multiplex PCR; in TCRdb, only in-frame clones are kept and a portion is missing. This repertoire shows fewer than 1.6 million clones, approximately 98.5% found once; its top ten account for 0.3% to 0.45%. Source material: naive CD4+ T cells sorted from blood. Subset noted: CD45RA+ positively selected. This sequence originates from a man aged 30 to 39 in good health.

The CDR3 here is CASSETSGSISAFF. The CDR3, as DNA: TGCGCCAGCAGCGAGACTAGCGGGAGTATCTCCGCGTTCTTC. The chain joins TRBV5-1 to TRBJ2-1; TRBD2 aligns across 12 bases. The ends lost 4 bases at V and 15 bases at J; junction bases unmatched: 11. CDR3 length equals 14 residues. From germline, CDR1 is SGHRS and CDR2 YFSETQ.